The 13 T cell receptor beta chains given below trace back to one sample, sequenced in a study of blood T cell repertoires in COVID-19 (dated by TCRdb to 2020 to 2022). The method behind the library was the immunoSEQ multiplex PCR assay. In its TCRdb copy, this immuneACCESS table keeps in-frame sequences only and misses some clones. Where compared with another copy, unresolved V genes explain less than half of these, and the others have no known cause. Recorded for this sample are just under 70,000 clones; roughly 85% of them occurred a single time. The ten largest clones represent about 8.1% of the sample. The sequenced sample was peripheral blood. Receptor source: a man aged 25 to 40 with acute or convalescent COVID-19.

The chain employs TRBV9 and TRBJ1-1; 10 bases are shared with TRBD1. Germline V CDR1 and CDR2: SGDLS, YYNGEE. J was trimmed by 5 bases and V by 3 bases; bases with no gene match: 10. The CDR3 is made up of 16 amino acids. The CDR3 coding sequence is TGTGCCAGCAGCGCGCCCGGGACAGGGGCGGGAACTGAAGCTTTCTTT. Translated: CASSAPGTGAGTEAFF.

This clone was seen a single time. V is TRBV3-1 (or the pseudogene TRBV3-2) and J is TRBJ2-7, with TRBD1 matching 10 bases. The germline V gene has CDR1 LGHDT and CDR2 YNNKEL (reference sequence). The CDR3 sequence is 15 residues long. V trimming: 3 bases; J trimming: 3 bases; junction bases outside the gene matches: 5. The CDR3 loop is CASSHAGTGDYEQYF. CDR3 nucleotide sequence: TGTGCCAGCAGCCACGCCGGGACAGGGGACTACGAGCAGTACTTC.

The chain links TRBV6-5 to TRBJ2-2, with TRBD1 matching 7 bases. This CDR3 has 14 amino acids. CDR1 MNHEY and CDR2 SVGAGI come from the germline V gene. The junction had 2 bases not matched to a gene; V was cut back by 6 bases and J by 1 base. CDR3 protein: CASRTGENTGELFF. CDR3 in DNA: TGTGCCAGCAGAACAGGGGAGAACACCGGGGAGCTGTTTTTT.

The chain has TRBV7-2 and TRBJ2-3; 9 bases agree with TRBD2. Germline lookup yields CDR1 SGHTA and CDR2 FQGNSA. J was trimmed by 4 bases and V by 4 bases; bases with no gene match: 9. There are 16 residues in the CDR3. The CDR3 nucleotides are TGTGCCAGCAGCTCATCTAGCGGGATCAGGGCAGATACGCAGTATTTT. Its protein product is CASSSSSGIRADTQYF.

The chain combines TRBV5-5 with TRBJ2-1, with D perhaps matching TRBD2 (5 bases). Trimming removed 1 base at V and 7 bases at J, with 9 bases between. CDR3 length: 13 amino acids. CDR1 and CDR2 from the germline V gene are SGHKS and YYEKEE (reference sequence). CDR3 residues: CASSLITGNEQFF. Written as DNA, the CDR3 is TGTGCCAGCAGCTTGATAACGGGGAATGAGCAGTTCTTC. Full variable domain (rest looked up from reference TRBV5-5 and TRBJ2-1): DAGVTQSPTHLIKTRGQQVTLRCSPISGHKSVSWYQQVLGQGPQFIFQYYEKEERGRGNFPDRFSARQFPNYSSELNVNALLLGDSALYLCASSLITGNEQFFGPGTRLTVL.

This sequence joins TRBV5-1 and TRBJ2-7, with D perhaps matching TRBD2 (7 bases). The V gene lost 2 bases and the J gene lost 4 bases, with 16 bases spanning the gap. The germline V gene encodes CDR1 SGHRS and CDR2 YFSETQ. The CDR3 consists of 15 residues. In DNA form, the CDR3 reads TGCGCCAGCAGCTTCGGTTTACAGGGAGGGTACGAGCAGTACTTC. Its protein is CASSFGLQGGYEQYF.

Details on this clone: Relative to the germline gene, one junction end is altered; a read error may explain this. The chain carries TRBV7-9 and TRBJ2-7, with 11 bases matching TRBD2. The length of the CDR3 is 14 residues. The germline V gene has CDR1 SEHNR and CDR2 FQNEAQ (reference sequence). CDR3 DNA sequence: TGTGCCAGCAGCATAGCGGGAGGGTCCTACGAGCAGTACTTC. Protein: CASSIAGGSYEQYF.

The V gene is TRBV10-3, the J gene TRBJ2-1; possible D gene TRBD2, 6 bases. The CDR3 is 13 amino acids. Looked up from germline, CDR1 is ENHRY and CDR2 is SYGVKD. Trimming removed 4 bases from V and 6 bases from J, with 10 bases in between. The CDR3, as DNA: TGTGCCATCAGTGTAGGACTATTCAATGAGCAGTTCTTC. Its translation is CAISVGLFNEQFF.

V gene TRBV3-1 (or the pseudogene TRBV3-2) combines with J gene TRBJ2-7; no firm D call. Trimming removed 4 bases from V and 4 bases from J, with 8 bases in between. The germline gives CDR1 LGHDT, CDR2 YNNKEL (reference sequence). The CDR3 has 12 residues. The CDR3 loop is CASSLAGYEQYF. CDR3 bases: TGTGCCAGCAGCCTCGCCGGTTACGAGCAGTACTTC.

The CDR3 spells CASSPRDWPNTGELFF. As DNA, the CDR3 is TGCGCCAGCAGCCCCCGGGACTGGCCGAACACCGGGGAGCTGTTTTTT. V is TRBV4-1 and J is TRBJ2-2; a weak D match, TRBD2 (6 bases). Trimming shortened V by 4 bases and J by 0 bases, and 12 bases separated the two germline ends. The CDR3 loop spans 16 amino acids. CDR1 MGHRA and CDR2 YSYEKL come from the germline V gene.

V is TRBV18 and J is TRBJ2-5; D remains unclear. This CDR3 contains 14 residues. The ends were cut back, 2 bases at V and 5 bases at J, with 12 bases in the middle. In germline, CDR1 is KGHSH, CDR2 LQKENI. CDR3: CASSPGRQPETQYF. The CDR3 nucleotides are TGTGCCAGCTCACCAGGGCGACAACCGGAGACCCAGTACTTC.

The rearrangement links TRBV6-5 to TRBJ2-2; tentative D call: TRBD2 (6 bases). Germline loops: CDR1 MNHEY, CDR2 SVGAGI. CDR3 length: 15 amino acids. V gave up 6 bases and J gave up 6 bases, with 17 bases separating them. CDR3 loop: CASRPTSKVAGELFF. CDR3 nucleotides: TGTGCCAGCAGGCCAACTAGCAAGGTTGCCGGGGAGCTGTTTTTT.

The chain recombines TRBV5-1 with TRBJ2-7; TRBD1 agrees at 10 bases. J gave up 6 bases and V 4 bases, and 4 bases lay outside the gene matches. The germline V gene has CDR1 SGHRS and CDR2 YFSETQ. The CDR3 is 13 amino acids. The CDR3 protein is CASSTGQGIEQYF. CDR3 bases: TGCGCCAGCAGCACGGGACAGGGGATCGAGCAGTACTTC.